This TCR beta chain was sequenced for a study of T cell clonotyping in hematopoietic cell transplantation. Findings of the study overall: No sorting was done, leaving CD4 and CD8 contributions mixed. Pathologically expanded recipient clonotypes increased progressively from day 30 to day 180 as diversity fell.

With respect to this clone: As yet, its antigen is unknown.

Germline CDR1 is LNHDA and CDR2 is SQIVND (reference sequence). V gave up 3 bases and J gave up 14 bases, with 17 bases separating them. The CDR3 totals 13 residues. Here immunoSEQ multiplex PCR was the method, and the copy in TCRdb shows in-frame clones only, minus some. Here the sample spans over 35,000 clones, 88% being singletons. The sample taken for sequencing was peripheral blood mononuclear cells. The chain couples TRBV19 to TRBJ2-1; no clear D gene. This clonotype was obtained from a woman between 40 and 50 years old in good health. Some clones in this sample may be carry-over from other donors' samples. The CDR3, as DNA: TGTGCCAGTAGTATTTATTCTTCAGGTTCGAAGTTCTTC. Translation: CASSIYSSGSKFF.